Sequencing of this T cell receptor beta chain was carried out in a study of T cell responses to AZD1222 COVID-19 vaccine. Study observations and caveats: Dominant at 160-218 and 743-854, vaccine-associated CD4 TCRs also spanned spike. The donor cohort was predominantly white British with a female majority, and clonal diversity may have been underestimated. The study reported that nearly half of spike-specific TCRs target unmutated variant regions.

In regard to this clone: Its antigen remains unknown.

The data were produced by immunoSEQ multiplex PCR, yet TCRdb's version contains in-frame clones alone and is incomplete. The repertoire includes about 270,000 clones, 90% to 95% of them detected once, and 0.5% to 0.7% sits in the top ten. V was cut by 3 bases and J by 0 bases, with 6 bases left in between. The CDR3 sequence is 14 residues long. Germline CDR1 is LGHDT and CDR2 is YNNKEL (reference sequence). The sequencing used peripheral blood, collected 28 days after the second AZD1222 dose. This clonotype was sampled from an adult who received the AZD1222 COVID-19 vaccine. This chain joins TRBV3-1 (or the pseudogene TRBV3-2) and TRBJ1-3, with D maybe TRBD1 (5 bases). CDR3 region: CASSQGLSGNTIYF. As DNA, the CDR3 is TGTGCCAGCAGCCAGGGGCTCTCTGGAAACACCATATATTTT.